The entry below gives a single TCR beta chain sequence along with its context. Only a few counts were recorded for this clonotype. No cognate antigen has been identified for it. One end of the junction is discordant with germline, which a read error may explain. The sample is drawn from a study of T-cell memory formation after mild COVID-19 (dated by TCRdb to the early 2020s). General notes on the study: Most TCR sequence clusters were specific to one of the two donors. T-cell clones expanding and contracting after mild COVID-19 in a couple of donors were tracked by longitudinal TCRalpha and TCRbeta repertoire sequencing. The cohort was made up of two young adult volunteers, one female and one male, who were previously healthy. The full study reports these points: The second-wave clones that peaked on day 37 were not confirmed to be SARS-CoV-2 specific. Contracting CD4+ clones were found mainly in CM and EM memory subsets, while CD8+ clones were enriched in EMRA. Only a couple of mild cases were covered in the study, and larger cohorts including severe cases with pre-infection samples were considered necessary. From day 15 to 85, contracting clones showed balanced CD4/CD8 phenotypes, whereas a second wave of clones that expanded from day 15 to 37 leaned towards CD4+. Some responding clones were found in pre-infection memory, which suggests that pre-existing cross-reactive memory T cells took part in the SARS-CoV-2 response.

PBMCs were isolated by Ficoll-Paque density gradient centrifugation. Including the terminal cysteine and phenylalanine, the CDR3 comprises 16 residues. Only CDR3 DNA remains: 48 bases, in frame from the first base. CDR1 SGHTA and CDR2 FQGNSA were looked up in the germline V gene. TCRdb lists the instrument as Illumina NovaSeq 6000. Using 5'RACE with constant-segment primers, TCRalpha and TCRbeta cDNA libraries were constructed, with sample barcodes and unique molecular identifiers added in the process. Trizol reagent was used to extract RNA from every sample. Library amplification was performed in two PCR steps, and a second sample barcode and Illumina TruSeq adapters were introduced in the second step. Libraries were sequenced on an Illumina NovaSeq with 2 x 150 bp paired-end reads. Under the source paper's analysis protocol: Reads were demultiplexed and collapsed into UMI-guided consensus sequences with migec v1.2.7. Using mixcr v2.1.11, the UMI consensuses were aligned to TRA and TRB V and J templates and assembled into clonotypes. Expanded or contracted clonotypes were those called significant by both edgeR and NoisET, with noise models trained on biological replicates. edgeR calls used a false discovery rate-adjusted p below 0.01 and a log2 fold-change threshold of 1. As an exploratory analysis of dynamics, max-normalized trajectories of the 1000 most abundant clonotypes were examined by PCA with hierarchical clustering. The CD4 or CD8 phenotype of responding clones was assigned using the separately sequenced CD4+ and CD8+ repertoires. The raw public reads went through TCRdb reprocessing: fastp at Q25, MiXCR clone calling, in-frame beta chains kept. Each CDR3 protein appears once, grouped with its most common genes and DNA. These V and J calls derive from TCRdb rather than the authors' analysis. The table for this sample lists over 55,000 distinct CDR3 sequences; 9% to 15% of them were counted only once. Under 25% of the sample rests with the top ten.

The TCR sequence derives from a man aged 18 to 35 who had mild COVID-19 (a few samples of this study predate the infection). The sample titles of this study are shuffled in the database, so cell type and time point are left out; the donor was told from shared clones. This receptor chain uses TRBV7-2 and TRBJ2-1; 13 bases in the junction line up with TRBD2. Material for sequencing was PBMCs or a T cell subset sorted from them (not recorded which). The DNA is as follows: TGTGCCAGCAGCGTAGCCGGACTAGCGGGGGTGGATGAGCAGTTCTTC. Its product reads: CASSVAGLAGVDEQFF.